This T cell receptor (beta chain) derives from a study of T cell responses to AZD1222 COVID-19 vaccine. Study background: Pooled in the analysis were second doses at about 4 or about 12 weeks. The study's findings and limits: Baseline serostatus was positive in only five to seven AZD1222 recipients. Donors were mostly white British, more females; clonal diversity possibly underestimated.

From germline, CDR1 is SGHAT and CDR2 FQNNGV. V lost 3 bases and J lost 4, with 13 bases in between. This CDR3 comprises 14 residues. Concerning this clone itself: Its antigen is as yet unknown.

Clones were sequenced by immunoSEQ multiplex PCR, and TCRdb holds only the in-frame ones, with some missing. This table has approximately 80,000 clones, 80% appearing once. The receptor's source is an adult in good health. This specimen consisted of peripheral blood, obtained on day 0 of AZD1222 vaccination. The chain joins TRBV11-2 to TRBJ2-7; perhaps TRBD1 as D (5 bases). As DNA, the CDR3 is TGTGCCAGCAGCTTCAAGGACACCCTGTACGAGCAGTACTTC. It yields the protein CASSFKDTLYEQYF.